This note documents a single TCR beta chain sequence. The data originate from a study of blood T cell repertoires in COVID-19. Turning to the study itself: Spain, Italy and the United States supplied samples that represented acute and convalescent COVID-19.

Authors' processing steps: From reference gene primer amplification, estimates of nucleated cell counts were derived. Sequencing used immunoSEQ multiplex PCR; TCRdb keeps in-frame clones, though not all of them. The V and J calls and clone size come from that table; D and trimming were worked out from the DNA. The table includes around 190,000 clones, 85% to 90% detected once. Germline V gene data show CDR1 as SGHTA and CDR2 as FQGTGA. CDR3 length equals 15 residues. Unmatched junction bases numbered 5, after V lost 6 bases and J lost 3 bases. The sample comprised peripheral blood. V usage is TRBV7-3 and J usage is TRBJ2-3, with TRBD2 identical over 11 bases. This TCR derives from a young man with active or convalescent COVID-19. In nucleotides, the CDR3 is TGTGCCAGCAGTATTAGCGGGAGGGTTACAGATACGCAGTATTTT. It is translated as CASSISGRVTDTQYF.